Included here is one TCR beta chain sequence, with context. These data come from a study of control samples from healthy donors and cancer patients. The CDR3 totals 14 residues. With V trimmed by 3 bases and J by 8 bases, 7 bases remained unmatched. Data came from immunoSEQ multiplex PCR; TCRdb stores just in-frame clones and leaves some out. The sample holds about 130,000 clones, roughly 92% seen once. Input material: PBMCs. This chain connects TRBV5-7 to TRBJ1-4, with 7 bases that match TRBD1. TRBV5-7 is an open reading frame, and its role is uncertain. This TCR was sampled from an elderly man with head and neck cancer. The CDR3 bases are TGTGCCAGCAGCTCAACAGGGGCGACAGAAAAACTGTTTTTT. This codes for CASSSTGATEKLFF.